The clone carrying this T cell receptor (beta chain) was recorded at least ten times. Its antigen is unidentified. This beta chain is a stray sequence in a library constructed for alpha chains; its clone size is not meaningful. This entry comes from a study of spatial heterogeneity in lung cancer. Findings and limits, study-wide: Intratumoral expanded alpha and beta TCR counts were found to track tumor mutation counts.

Germline V gene sequence: CDR1 SGHKS, CDR2 YYEKEE (reference sequence). V was trimmed by 1 base and J by 2 bases, leaving 17 bases between them. This CDR3 comprises 17 residues. Time point specified: sample taken at primary tumor resection. Individual TCR cDNA molecules each bore their own unique molecular identifier. MiXCR, run by TCRdb on the 5' RACE reads, gives a single entry per CDR3 protein. The sample comprises over 15,000 distinct CDR3 sequences, roughly 9% of which are singletons, and roughly 20% rests with the top ten. The sequence came from a female donor with early-stage non-small cell lung cancer. Sample: lung tumor tissue, taken at surgery. V and J are TRBV5-5 and TRBJ2-3; D may be TRBD1 (6 bases). The CDR3 region is CASSLRFRQDLTDTQYF. Written as DNA, the CDR3 is TGTGCCAGCAGCTTGAGATTTAGACAGGACCTCACAGATACGCAGTATTTT.